A single sample is the source of the 25 T cell receptor beta chains below, sequenced in a study of blood T cell repertoires in COVID-19. TCRdb's copy holds only in-frame clones and misses some; the assay was immunoSEQ multiplex PCR. The sample has almost 200,000 clones; around four fifths are singletons. Sequenced sample: peripheral blood. These TCRs come from a man between 60 and 75 years old with COVID-19, enrolled during active disease.

The rearrangement joins TRBV7-9 to TRBJ1-2; D gene unclear. The CDR3 consists of 12 residues. The V and J ends lost 2 bases and 5 bases respectively, with 6 bases between them. From germline, CDR1 is SEHNR and CDR2 FQNEAQ (reference sequence). The CDR3 reads CASSLRGYGYTF. CDR3 coding DNA: TGTGCCAGCAGCTTACGAGGGTATGGCTACACCTTC.

V and J are TRBV19 and TRBJ1-5; TRBD1 matches 12 bases. This CDR3 comprises 17 residues. From germline, CDR1 is LNHDA and CDR2 SQIVND (reference sequence). The ends lost 5 bases at V and 2 bases at J; junction bases unmatched: 7. The CDR3 bases are TGTGCCAGTAGTGTGGGGACAGGGGGCTCGGGCAATCAGCCCCAGCATTTT. Translated: CASSVGTGGSGNQPQHF.

There are many counts of this clone. This chain uses TRBV7-9 with TRBJ2-1; D is ambiguous. This CDR3 is 14 amino acids long. The germline CDR1 and CDR2 sequences are SEHNR and FQNEAQ (reference sequence). V lost 7 bases and J 3 bases, leaving 13 bases between the germline ends. The CDR3 DNA reads TGTGCCAGCACGGGTGTTAATAGCTACAATGAGCAGTTCTTC. Its protein is CASTGVNSYNEQFF.

This sequence joins TRBV6-2 or TRBV6-3 and TRBJ1-5; weak D call: TRBD1 (5 bases). From germline, CDR1 is MNHEY and CDR2 SVGEGT. The CDR3 is made up of 16 amino acids. Trimming pared 0 bases from V and 2 bases from J, leaving 11 bases between. CDR3 bases: TGTGCCAGCAGTTACTCATCCAGGGTGGGCAATCAGCCCCAGCATTTT. Its translation is CASSYSSRVGNQPQHF.

This sequence joins TRBV4-1 and TRBJ2-1; TRBD2 aligns across 7 bases. Germline CDR1 MGHRA, CDR2 YSYEKL. The CDR3 has 16 amino acids. The J segment lost 3 bases and the V segment lost 0 bases, leaving 5 bases of the junction unmatched. The CDR3 nucleotides are TGCGCCAGCAGCCAAGATGTCGCGGGAGTCTACAATGAGCAGTTCTTC. The encoded protein is CASSQDVAGVYNEQFF.

V usage is TRBV7-2 and J usage is TRBJ1-1; 9 bases are a match to TRBD1. The CDR3 extends over 18 amino acids. The J segment lost 0 bases and the V segment lost 3 bases, leaving 11 bases of the junction unmatched. CDR1 SGHTA and CDR2 FQGNSA come from the germline V gene. DNA of the CDR3: TGTGCCAGCAGCTTCCACAGGGGGCGATATATTATGAACACTGAAGCTTTCTTT. Protein product: CASSFHRGRYIMNTEAFF.

The chain carries TRBV29-1 and TRBJ2-1, with 8 bases lining up with TRBD2. This CDR3 is built from 12 residues. Germline V gene sequence: CDR1 SQVTM, CDR2 ANQGSEA. The V gene end was trimmed by 6 bases and the J gene end by 9 bases; junction bases not matched to a gene: 7. The CDR3 reads CSVAGAGVEQFF. In DNA form, the CDR3 reads TGCAGCGTCGCCGGAGCGGGAGTTGAGCAGTTCTTC.

This chain joins TRBV19 and TRBJ1-1; D gene unclear. The germline V gene encodes CDR1 LNHDA and CDR2 SQIVND (reference sequence). The CDR3 contains 13 residues. V was clipped by 3 bases and J by 7 bases, with 12 bases between them. CDR3 amino acids: CASSMVGAGEAFF. In nucleotides, the CDR3 is TGTGCCAGTAGTATGGTGGGCGCGGGTGAAGCTTTCTTT.

This clone was seen just once. The J gene is TRBJ2-1, the V gene TRBV5-1, with a possible D match to TRBD2 (5 bases). CDR1 is SGHRS and CDR2 is YFSETQ in the germline V gene. The CDR3 sequence is 15 residues long. The V and J ends lost 4 bases and 0 bases respectively, with 11 bases between them. The CDR3 reads CASSAGAGSYNEQFF. CDR3 nucleotide sequence: TGCGCCAGCAGCGCGGGCGCCGGCTCCTACAATGAGCAGTTCTTC.

This rearrangement joins TRBV3-1 (or the pseudogene TRBV3-2) to TRBJ1-2; no clear D. The V gene's germline CDR1 is LGHDT and CDR2 YNNKEL (reference sequence). Trimming took 1 base from V and 4 from J, leaving 10 bases between them. CDR3 size: 14 residues. Here the CDR3 DNA reads TGTGCCAGCAGCCAAGTAGACATTGGCTATGGCTACACCTTC. Protein product: CASSQVDIGYGYTF.

The rearrangement joins TRBV7-2 to TRBJ1-2; D not certain. The CDR3 runs 13 residues. V was trimmed by 5 bases and J by 4 bases, leaving 11 bases between them. Germline CDR1 SGHTA, CDR2 FQGNSA. CDR3 in amino acids: CASSPDFPYGYTF. The CDR3 nucleotides are TGTGCCAGCAGCCCGGACTTCCCCTATGGCTACACCTTC.

The V and J genes are TRBV19 and TRBJ2-7; D gene unclear. The V gene lost 6 bases and the J gene lost 8 bases, with 20 bases spanning the gap. Germline values: CDR1 LNHDA, CDR2 SQIVND (reference sequence). The CDR3 has 14 residues. The CDR3 region has the DNA TGTGCCAGTAGCTTAACGGTGGCAGGCCATAAGCAGTACTTC. It specifies CASSLTVAGHKQYF. The full variable domain, with the rest looked up from reference TRBV19 and TRBJ2-7, is DGGITQSPKYLFRKEGQNVTLSCEQNLNHDAMYWYRQDPGQGLRLIYYSQIVNDFQKGDIAEGYSVSREKKESFPLTVTSAQKNPTAFYLCASSLTVAGHKQYFGPGTRLTVT.

This clone was detected a few times. V gene TRBV6-5 combines with J gene TRBJ1-2; D call uncertain. CDR1 is MNHEY, CDR2 SVGAGI, per germline. Deletions cut 4 bases from V and 4 bases from J, with 10 bases between. This CDR3 comprises 13 residues. This CDR3 reads CASSWLPSYGYTF. In DNA form, the CDR3 reads TGTGCCAGCAGTTGGCTCCCCTCCTATGGCTACACCTTC.

The J gene is TRBJ2-5, the V gene TRBV9; no definite D call. CDR3 length: 13 amino acids. The germline CDR1 and CDR2 sequences are SGDLS and YYNGEE. V lost 0 bases, J lost 1 base, and 4 bases lay in between. The CDR3 DNA reads as TGTGCCAGCAGCGTAGACATCCAAGAGACCCAGTACTTC. Translating gives CASSVDIQETQYF. The variable domain in full, with the rest retrieved from reference TRBV9 and TRBJ2-5, is DSGVTQTPKHLITATGQRVTLRCSPRSGDLSVYWYQQSLDQGLQFLIQYYNGEERAKGNILERFSAQQFPDLHSELNLSSLELGDSALYFCASSVDIQETQYFGPGTRLLVL.

The chain employs TRBV5-1 and TRBJ1-1; 7 positions match TRBD1. Trimming at V came to 4 bases and at J to 4 bases, leaving 7 bases not matched to a gene. The CDR3 runs to 14 residues. Germline V lookup: CDR1 SGHRS, CDR2 YFSETQ. The CDR3 protein is CASSPQGVGTEAFF. DNA of the CDR3: TGCGCCAGCAGCCCTCAGGGGGTTGGCACTGAAGCTTTCTTT.

This sequence joins TRBV12-3 or TRBV12-4 and TRBJ1-1; 7 bases fit TRBD1. The CDR3 loop spans 13 amino acids. J gave up 0 bases and V 7 bases, and 2 bases lay outside the gene matches. The CDR3 nucleotides read TGTGCCAGCAAGACAGGGTTGAACACTGAAGCTTTCTTT. Amino acid sequence: CASKTGLNTEAFF.

The chain links TRBV27 to TRBJ1-1; D not certain. The CDR3 is 14 residues long. V was trimmed by 6 bases and J by 2 bases, leaving 13 bases between them. Germline-derived CDR1 and CDR2 are MNHEY and SMNVEV (reference sequence). The CDR3 spells CASRDGRENTEAFF. CDR3 coding DNA: TGTGCCAGCAGAGATGGGCGGGAAAACACTGAAGCTTTCTTT.

This sequence joins TRBV6-5 and TRBJ2-2; a weak D match, TRBD2 (6 bases). Germline V gives CDR1 MNHEY, CDR2 SVGAGI. Trimming pared 8 bases from V and 7 bases from J, leaving 11 bases between. The CDR3 totals 12 residues. The CDR3 DNA follows: TGTGCCAGCCGGAGGGCGGGCGGGGAGCTGTTTTTT. It encodes CASRRAGGELFF.

This chain uses TRBV25-1 with TRBJ1-2, with a possible D match to TRBD1 (5 bases). CDR3 size: 16 residues. Trimming left V 6 bases short and J 0 bases short, with 17 bases between. Germline V gives CDR1 MGHDK, CDR2 SYGVNS. CDR3 in DNA: TGTGCCAGCAGCATGACTCTTGCGACAGCTAACTATGGCTACACCTTC. Translated: CASSMTLATANYGYTF.

V usage is TRBV4-2 and J usage is TRBJ1-3; D is ambiguous. V was shortened by 4 bases and J by 0 bases, with 4 bases between the two germline ends. CDR3 length: 13 residues. Looked up from germline, CDR1 is LGHNA and CDR2 is YNFKEQ. The CDR3 loop reads CASSPGSGNTIYF. CDR3 bases: TGTGCCAGCAGCCCAGGCTCTGGAAACACCATATATTTT.

The chain joins TRBV18 to TRBJ2-5; the D gene is possibly TRBD2 (6 bases). The CDR3 loop spans 16 amino acids. The V gene's germline CDR1 is KGHSH and CDR2 LQKENI. The V gene lost 3 bases and the J gene lost 5 bases, with 19 bases spanning the gap. CDR3 region: CASSPGNSGLRETQYF. CDR3 in DNA: TGTGCCAGCTCACCCGGGAACAGCGGGCTTAGGGAGACCCAGTACTTC. Full variable domain (outside the CDR3, taken from reference TRBV18 and TRBJ2-5): NAGVMQNPRHLVRRRGQEARLRCSPMKGHSHVYWYRQLPEEGLKFMVYLQKENIIDESGMPKERFSAEFPKEGPSILRIQQVVRGDSAAYFCASSPGNSGLRETQYFGPGTRLLVL.

This sequence joins TRBV11-2 and TRBJ2-3; TRBD2 agrees at 9 bases. Trimming cost V 3 bases and J 5 bases; bases outside gene matches: 6. Germline V gene sequence: CDR1 SGHAT, CDR2 FQNNGV. The CDR3 spans 15 residues. CDR3 DNA: TGTGCCAGCAGCTTTAGCGGGAGATGGGTAGATACGCAGTATTTT. Translating gives CASSFSGRWVDTQYF.

The chain recombines TRBV2 with TRBJ1-2; 9 bases are a match to TRBD1. CDR1 is SNHLY, CDR2 FYNNEI, per germline. V lost 4 bases to trimming and J lost 3 bases; unmatched junction nucleotides: 3. This CDR3 comprises 14 residues. The CDR3 bases are TGTGCCAGCAGTGCGGACAGGGGAGACTATGGCTACACCTTC. It yields the protein CASSADRGDYGYTF.

This clone was found a few times. The chain combines TRBV18 with TRBJ2-1; 7 bases agree with TRBD1. The V segment lost 3 bases and the J segment 7 bases; nucleotides outside the gene matches: 6. The germline CDR1 and CDR2 sequences are KGHSH and LQKENI. The CDR3 is 14 residues long. The DNA of the CDR3 is TGTGCCAGCTCACCCCTACAGGGGACGAATGAGCAGTTCTTC. Encoded protein: CASSPLQGTNEQFF.

J is TRBJ1-1 and V is TRBV18, with no clear D. The CDR3 has 14 amino acids. V was shortened by 3 bases and J by 1 base, with 9 bases between the two germline ends. Per the germline V gene, CDR1 is KGHSH and CDR2 is LQKENI. Here the CDR3 reads CASSPFRANTEAFF. The CDR3 nucleotides are TGTGCCAGCTCACCTTTTCGAGCGAACACTGAAGCTTTCTTT.